This T cell receptor (beta chain) stems from a study of identical twins. Study-level results: There were fewer insertions in abundant cord blood beta clonotypes, but memory repertoires showed no such pattern.

TCRdb ran MiXCR on the 5' RACE reads and lists one entry per CDR3 protein. The table lists roughly 630,000 distinct CDR3 sequences, under 8.5% of them singletons. The CDR3 covers 15 residues. Per germline, CDR1 SGHRS and CDR2 YFSETQ. The V end lost 0 bases, the J end lost 3 bases, and 10 bases lay between the germline ends. This clonotype was detected many times. What it recognizes is unknown. This same sample was also taken into another study, of yellow fever vaccine responses in identical twins. From that report: Twins' vaccine T cell response reportedly seemed partly convergent, partly personalized.

The sequence was collected from a woman aged 18 to 35 in good health. This chain joins TRBV5-1 and TRBJ2-1; tentative D call: TRBD2 (6 bases). The sample consisted of PBMCs. CDR3 protein: CASSLEASDYNEQFF. Written as DNA, the CDR3 is TGCGCCAGCAGCTTGGAGGCTAGCGACTACAATGAGCAGTTCTTC.